This T cell receptor (beta chain) was obtained from a study of CD8 T cells in ankylosing spondylitis. Notes on the study in general: Previous work reported some of these motif variants in the synovial fluid and blood of reactive arthritis. Clones tied to disease were said to be significantly enriched in matched ankylosing spondylitis synovial fluid. Disease-linked clones proved CD8+ and comparatively uncommon in peripheral blood. In ankylosing spondylitis blood, a motif of eight highly homologous TCR beta variants appeared characteristic.

Quantitative barcoded 5'-RACE was used to prepare TCR beta libraries. MiXCR was run by TCRdb on the 5' RACE reads, yielding one entry per CDR3 protein. The table has some 240,000 distinct CDR3 sequences, approximately 7.3% seen once. From germline, CDR1 is MGHRA and CDR2 YSYEKL. CDR3 length: 15 amino acids. The V gene lost 4 bases and the J gene lost 8 bases, with 18 bases spanning the gap. This clonotype was counted many times. Its antigen is as yet unknown. The source material was blood, either unsorted or a sorted T cell fraction (not recorded which). This clonotype was sampled from a male donor with ankylosing spondylitis. The chain has TRBV4-1 and TRBJ2-1, with no clear D. CDR3 in DNA: TGCGCCAGCAGCCCCGGTCCACGGACGGGCGATGAGCAGTTCTTC. Translation: CASSPGPRTGDEQFF.